The sample holds a few counts of the clone carrying this T cell receptor beta chain. The data were obtained in a study of T cells in Graves' hyperthyroidism and ophthalmopathy. Amplified TCR beta CDR3 regions came from RNA transcripts. In the first-round RT-PCR of the TCR CDR3, the HTBI primer set was used. TCRdb recomputed calls from the multiplex PCR reads with MiXCR, one row per CDR3 protein. Of under 400,000 distinct CDR3 sequences listed, 15% to 20% were seen once; the top ten hold 45% to 50%. Absent ophthalmopathy progression within 18 months defined stable Graves' hyperthyroidism. The receptor's source is a woman between 45 and 60 years old with Graves' hyperthyroidism. Sequencing was performed on blood.

CDR3 loop: CSAVRASDTTDTQYF. Written as DNA, the CDR3 is TGCAGTGCGGTTCGGGCTAGCGATACAACAGATACGCAGTATTTT. This chain connects TRBV20-1 to TRBJ2-3; weak D call: TRBD2 (6 bases). CDR3 length: 15 residues. V lost 6 bases and J 3 bases, leaving 19 bases between the germline ends. Germline loops: CDR1 DFQATT, CDR2 SNEGSKA (reference sequence).